This T cell receptor (beta chain) was recovered during a study of vaccination effects on CD4 cells after COVID-19. Points from the study as a whole: Convalescent patients were few in the study, and early post-infection timepoints were absent.

ViraFEST used viral peptide pools to expand antigen-specific CD4+ T cells before sequencing. At the end of approximately 10 days of culture, CD4+ T cells were isolated. Participants completed two doses of the BNT162b2 or mRNA-1273 vaccine. Previously uninfected by SARS-CoV-2, the vaccine recipients also showed negative nucleocapsid antibodies. Wells containing a few million PBMC each were cultured with approximately 9.7 IU/ml IL-2 and approximately 10 ug/ml peptides. Generated by immunoSEQ multiplex PCR, the TCRdb table keeps only in-frame clones and is missing some. The sample includes 70,000 to 85,000 clones, 81% of them seen just once. The CDR3 loop spans 15 amino acids. Germline loops: CDR1 LGHNT, CDR2 FRNRAP. The V end lost 1 base, the J end lost 7 bases, and 13 bases lay between the germline ends. Points on this clone: Its matching antigen is unknown.

The source is a human donor who received a COVID-19 vaccine. This specimen was CD4+ T cells from PBMCs cultured with HCoV-229E spike peptides, taken after COVID-19 vaccination. The chain uses TRBV12-5 and TRBJ2-2; D might be TRBD2 (6 bases). CDR3 DNA: TGTGCTAGTGGTTTGGGGGACTCGCTCGGCGGGGAGCTGTTTTTT. It specifies CASGLGDSLGGELFF. The whole variable domain, remainder taken from reference TRBV12-5 and TRBJ2-2, is DARVTQTPRHKVTEMGQEVTMRCQPILGHNTVFWYRQTMMQGLELLAYFRNRAPLDDSGMPKDRFSAEMPDATLATLKIQPSEPRDSAVYFCASGLGDSLGGELFFGEGSRLTVL.